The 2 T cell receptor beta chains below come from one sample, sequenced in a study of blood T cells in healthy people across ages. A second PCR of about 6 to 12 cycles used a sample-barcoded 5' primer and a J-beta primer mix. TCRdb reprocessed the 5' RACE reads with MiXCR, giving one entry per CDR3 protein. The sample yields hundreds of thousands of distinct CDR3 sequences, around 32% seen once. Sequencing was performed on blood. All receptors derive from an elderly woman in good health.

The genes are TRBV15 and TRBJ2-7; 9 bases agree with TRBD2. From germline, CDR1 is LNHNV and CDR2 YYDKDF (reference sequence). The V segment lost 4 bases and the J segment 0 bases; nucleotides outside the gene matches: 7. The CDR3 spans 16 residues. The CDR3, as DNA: TGTGCCACCAGCACCTGGGGACTAGCTAGCTCCTACGAGCAGTACTTC. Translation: CATSTWGLASSYEQYF.

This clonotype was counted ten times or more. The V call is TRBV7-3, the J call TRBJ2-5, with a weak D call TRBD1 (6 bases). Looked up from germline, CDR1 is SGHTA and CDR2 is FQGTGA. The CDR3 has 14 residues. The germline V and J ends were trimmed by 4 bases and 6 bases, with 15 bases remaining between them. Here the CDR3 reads CASSSTGKGKTQYF. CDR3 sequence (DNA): TGTGCCAGCAGCTCTACAGGGAAGGGAAAGACCCAGTACTTC.